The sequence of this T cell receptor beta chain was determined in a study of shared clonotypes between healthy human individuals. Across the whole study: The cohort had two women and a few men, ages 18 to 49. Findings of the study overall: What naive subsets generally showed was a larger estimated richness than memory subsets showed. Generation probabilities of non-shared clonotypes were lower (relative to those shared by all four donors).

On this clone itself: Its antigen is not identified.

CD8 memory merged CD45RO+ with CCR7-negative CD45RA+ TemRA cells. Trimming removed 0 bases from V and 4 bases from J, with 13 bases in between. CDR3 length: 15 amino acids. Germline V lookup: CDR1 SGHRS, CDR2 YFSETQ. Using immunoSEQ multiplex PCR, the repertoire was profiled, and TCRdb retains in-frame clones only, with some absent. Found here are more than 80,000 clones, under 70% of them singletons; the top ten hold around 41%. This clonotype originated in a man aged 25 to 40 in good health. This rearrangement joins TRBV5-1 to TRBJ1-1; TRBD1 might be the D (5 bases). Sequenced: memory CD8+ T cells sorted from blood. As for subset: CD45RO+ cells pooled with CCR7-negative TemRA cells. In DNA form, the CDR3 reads TGCGCCAGCAGCTTGGAGGGGCGAGACGCCACTGAAGCTTTCTTT. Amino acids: CASSLEGRDATEAFF. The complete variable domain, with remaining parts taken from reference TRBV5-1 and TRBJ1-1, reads KAGVTQTPRYLIKTRGQQVTLSCSPISGHRSVSWYQQTPGQGLQFLFEYFSETQRNKGNFPGRFSGRQFSNSRSEMNVSTLELGDSALYLCASSLEGRDATEAFFGQGTRLTVV.